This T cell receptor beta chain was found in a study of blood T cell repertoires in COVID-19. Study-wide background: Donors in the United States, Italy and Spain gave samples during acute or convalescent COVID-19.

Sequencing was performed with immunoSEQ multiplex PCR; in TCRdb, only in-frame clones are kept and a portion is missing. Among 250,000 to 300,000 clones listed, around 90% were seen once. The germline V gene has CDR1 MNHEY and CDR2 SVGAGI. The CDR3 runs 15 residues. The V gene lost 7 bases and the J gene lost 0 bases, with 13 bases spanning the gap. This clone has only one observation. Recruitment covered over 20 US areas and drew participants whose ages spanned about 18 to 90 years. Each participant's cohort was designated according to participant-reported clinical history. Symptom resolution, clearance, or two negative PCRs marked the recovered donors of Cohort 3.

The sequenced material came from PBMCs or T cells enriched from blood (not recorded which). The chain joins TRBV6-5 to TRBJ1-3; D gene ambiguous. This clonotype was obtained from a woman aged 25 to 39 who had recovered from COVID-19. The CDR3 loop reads CASNIDGSSGNTIYF. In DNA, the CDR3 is TGTGCCAGCAACATAGACGGGAGCTCTGGAAACACCATATATTTT.